This entry describes one TCR beta chain. Its antigen is currently unknown. The sample originates from a study of T cell repertoires in cytomegalovirus infection. Background on the study: CMV infection and matching HLA type were both indicated by public TCR beta signatures.

General observations from the study: Cumulative public TCR beta family frequency identified carriers of CMV plus the relevant HLA. HLA-C-restricted CMV clonotypes gave the most frequent clonotype in two of eight donors.

In TCRdb, the reads were re-called with MiXCR into one record per CDR3 protein. In the table there are roughly 180,000 distinct CDR3 sequences, roughly a fifth of which are singletons. V lost 8 bases and J lost 1, with 13 bases in between. The CDR3 contains 14 residues. The germline V gene encodes CDR1 MNHEY and CDR2 SMNVEV (reference sequence). This sample comprised CD8+ T cells from cultured PBMCs, obtained from culture after CMV antigen stimulation. The chain employs TRBV27 and TRBJ2-3; D is ambiguous. This clonotype was obtained from a human donor in good health (CMV status not recorded). Some clones in this sample may be carry-over from other donors' samples. In DNA, the CDR3 is TGTGCCAGCGGCCTAGGTCCTCGCACAGATACGCAGTATTTT. Residues: CASGLGPRTDTQYF.